The text below deals with one T cell receptor beta chain. What antigen it recognizes has not been identified. A junction end diverges from the germline sequence, so it may reflect a read error. The sample comes from a study of technical replicates of blood from a few donors (dated by TCRdb to the late 2010s). The library came from the immunoSEQ multiplex PCR assay. Drawn from immuneACCESS, this table holds only the in-frame rearrangements with V and J called that TCRdb kept. Clones are partly lost; checked studies trace under half to an unresolved V gene and leave the rest unexplained. Recorded for this sample are 65,000 to 85,000 clones; about 98% of them occurred a single time. 0.15% of the sample is in the top ten clones. CDR1 and CDR2 (WNHNN, SYGVQD) derive from the germline V gene (reference sequence). The CDR3 holds 11 amino acids from the cysteine to the phenylalanine. The read is trimmed to its CDR3 DNA, 33 bases read in frame from base 1.

In this chain, TRBV10-1 is recombined with TRBJ1-5, and 8 bases in between align with TRBD1. The receptor was isolated from a human donor in good health. Material: T cells isolated from PBMCs. CDR3 reads: CASSQETGVDF. Read as DNA, the sequence is TGCGCCAGCAGTCAAGAGACAGGGGTGGACTTT.